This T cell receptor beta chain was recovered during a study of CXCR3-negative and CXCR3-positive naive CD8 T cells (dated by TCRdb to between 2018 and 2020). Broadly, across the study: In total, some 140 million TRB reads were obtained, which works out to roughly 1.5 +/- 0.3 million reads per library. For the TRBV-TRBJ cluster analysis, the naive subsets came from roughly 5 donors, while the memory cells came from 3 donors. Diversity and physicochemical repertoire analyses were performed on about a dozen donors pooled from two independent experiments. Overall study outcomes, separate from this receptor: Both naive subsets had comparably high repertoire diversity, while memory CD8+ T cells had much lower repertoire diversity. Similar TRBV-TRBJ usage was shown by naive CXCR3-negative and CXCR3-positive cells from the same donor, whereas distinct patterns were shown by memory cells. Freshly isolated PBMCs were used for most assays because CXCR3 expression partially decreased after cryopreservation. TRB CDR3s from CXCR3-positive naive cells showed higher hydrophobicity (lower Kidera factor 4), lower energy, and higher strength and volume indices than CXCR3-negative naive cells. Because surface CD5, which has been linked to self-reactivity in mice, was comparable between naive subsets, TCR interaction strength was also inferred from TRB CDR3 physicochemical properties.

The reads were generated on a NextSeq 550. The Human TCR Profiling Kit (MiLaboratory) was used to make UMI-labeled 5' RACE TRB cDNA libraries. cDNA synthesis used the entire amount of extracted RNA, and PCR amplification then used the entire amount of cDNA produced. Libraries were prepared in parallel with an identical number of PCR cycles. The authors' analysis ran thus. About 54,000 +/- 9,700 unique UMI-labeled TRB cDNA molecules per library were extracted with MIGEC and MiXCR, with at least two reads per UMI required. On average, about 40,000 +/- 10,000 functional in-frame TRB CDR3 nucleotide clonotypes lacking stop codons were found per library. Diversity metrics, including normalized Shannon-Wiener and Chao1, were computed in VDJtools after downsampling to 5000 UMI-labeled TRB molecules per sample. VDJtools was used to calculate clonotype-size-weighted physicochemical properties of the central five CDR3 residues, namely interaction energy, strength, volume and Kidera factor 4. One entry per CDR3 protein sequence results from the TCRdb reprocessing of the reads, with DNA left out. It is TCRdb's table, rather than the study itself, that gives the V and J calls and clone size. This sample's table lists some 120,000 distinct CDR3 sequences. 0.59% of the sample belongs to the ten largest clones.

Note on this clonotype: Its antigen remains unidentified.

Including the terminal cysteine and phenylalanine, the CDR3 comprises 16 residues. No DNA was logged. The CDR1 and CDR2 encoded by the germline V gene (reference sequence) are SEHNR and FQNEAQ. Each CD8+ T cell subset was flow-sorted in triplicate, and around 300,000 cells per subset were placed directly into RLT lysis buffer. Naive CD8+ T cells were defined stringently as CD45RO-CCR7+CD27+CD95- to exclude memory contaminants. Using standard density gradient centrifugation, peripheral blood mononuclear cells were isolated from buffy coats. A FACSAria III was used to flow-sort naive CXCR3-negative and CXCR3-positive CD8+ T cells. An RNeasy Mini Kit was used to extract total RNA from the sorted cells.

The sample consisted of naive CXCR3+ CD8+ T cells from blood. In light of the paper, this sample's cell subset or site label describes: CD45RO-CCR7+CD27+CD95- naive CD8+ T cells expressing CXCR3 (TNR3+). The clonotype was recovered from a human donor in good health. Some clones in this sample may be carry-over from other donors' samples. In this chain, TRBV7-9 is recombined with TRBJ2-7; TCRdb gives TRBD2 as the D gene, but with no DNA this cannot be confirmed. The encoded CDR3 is CASSLEWGDWSYEQYF.